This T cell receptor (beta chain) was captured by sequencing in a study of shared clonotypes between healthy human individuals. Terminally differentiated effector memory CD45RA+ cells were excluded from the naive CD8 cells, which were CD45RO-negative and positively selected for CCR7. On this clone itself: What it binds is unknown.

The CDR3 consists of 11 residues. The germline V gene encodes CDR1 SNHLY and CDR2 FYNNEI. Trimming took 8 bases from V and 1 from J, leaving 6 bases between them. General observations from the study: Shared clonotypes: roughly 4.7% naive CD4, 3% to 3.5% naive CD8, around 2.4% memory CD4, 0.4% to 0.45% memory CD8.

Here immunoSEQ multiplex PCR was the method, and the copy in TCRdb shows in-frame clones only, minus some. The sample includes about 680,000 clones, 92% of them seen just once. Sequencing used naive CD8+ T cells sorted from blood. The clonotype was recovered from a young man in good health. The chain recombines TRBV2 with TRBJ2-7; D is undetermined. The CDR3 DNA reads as TGTGCCAGCTTTGGTTCCTACGAGCAGTACTTC. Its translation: CASFGSYEQYF.